A selection of T cell receptor beta chains follows, all from one sample in a study of blood T cell repertoires in COVID-19. TCRdb's table, derived via immunoSEQ multiplex PCR, lists solely in-frame clones and lacks some. The sample lists about 180,000 clones; about 88% were seen once. Sequences were obtained from peripheral blood. Receptor source: a man aged 18 to 29 who had recovered from COVID-19. The CDR3 runs from the conserved cysteine through the conserved F or W. A D gene is named only where the DNA matches it firmly. Clone size, where shown, is once, few, many, or a class for clones that have expanded.

clone size: .; V gene: TRBV28; D gene: TRBD2; J gene: TRBJ2-7; CDR3 protein: CASSFGLAGTTGSYEQYF; CDR3 DNA: TGTGCCAGCAGTTTTGGTCTAGCGGGAACCACCGGGTCCTACGAGCAGTACTTC
clone size: .; V gene: TRBV20-1; D gene: .; J gene: TRBJ1-5; CDR3 protein: CSASQGLYNQPQHF; CDR3 DNA: TGCAGTGCTAGTCAGGGTCTATACAATCAGCCCCAGCATTTT
clone size: .; V gene: TRBV24-1; D gene: TRBD2; J gene: TRBJ2-1; CDR3 protein: CATSDLTSGSYNEQFF; CDR3 DNA: TGTGCCACCAGTGATTTGACTAGCGGGAGCTACAATGAGCAGTTCTTC
clone size: .; V gene: TRBV10-3; D gene: TRBD1; J gene: TRBJ2-1; CDR3 protein: CAISESTGGANEQFF; CDR3 DNA: TGTGCCATCAGTGAGTCGACAGGGGGCGCGAATGAGCAGTTCTTC
clone size: .; V gene: TRBV9; D gene: .; J gene: TRBJ1-3; CDR3 protein: CASSTRRSSGNTIYF; CDR3 DNA: TGTGCCAGCAGCACGCGACGGAGCTCTGGAAACACCATATATTTT
clone size: .; V gene: TRBV5-1; D gene: .; J gene: TRBJ2-5; CDR3 protein: CASSRGSFPETQYF; CDR3 DNA: TGCGCCAGCAGCCGGGGGAGTTTCCCAGAGACCCAGTACTTC
clone size: .; V gene: TRBV10-1; D gene: .; J gene: TRBJ2-3; CDR3 protein: CASSVLAPTDTQYF; CDR3 DNA: TGCGCCAGCAGTGTGTTGGCCCCCACAGATACGCAGTATTTT
clone size: .; V gene: TRBV7-9; D gene: TRBD1; J gene: TRBJ2-7; CDR3 protein: CASSHGQGEKYEQYF; CDR3 DNA: TGTGCCAGCAGCCATGGACAGGGGGAAAAGTACGAGCAGTACTTC
clone size: .; V gene: TRBV29-1; D gene: TRBD1; J gene: TRBJ1-3; CDR3 protein: CSVGQGGTIYF; CDR3 DNA: TGCAGCGTTGGACAGGGAGGAACCATATATTTT
clone size: .; V gene: TRBV7-9; D gene: .; J gene: TRBJ1-5; CDR3 protein: CASSLGVGRVNSNQPQHF; CDR3 DNA: TGTGCCAGCAGCTTAGGAGTAGGCAGGGTAAATAGCAATCAGCCCCAGCATTTT
clone size: once; V gene: TRBV18; D gene: TRBD2; J gene: TRBJ2-1; CDR3 protein: CASSPDLAGGNEQFF; CDR3 DNA: TGTGCCAGCTCACCAGACCTAGCGGGAGGCAATGAGCAGTTCTTC
clone size: once; V gene: TRBV3-1/TRBV3-2; D gene: TRBD2; J gene: TRBJ2-7; CDR3 protein: CASSQVGGLAERIFYEQYF; CDR3 DNA: TGTGCCAGCAGCCAAGTGGGGGGACTAGCGGAAAGAATATTTTACGAGCAGTACTTC
clone size: .; V gene: TRBV6-5; D gene: .; J gene: TRBJ1-1; CDR3 protein: CASSYDRNTEAFF; CDR3 DNA: TGTGCCAGCAGTTACGACAGGAACACTGAAGCTTTCTTT
clone size: .; V gene: TRBV18; D gene: TRBD1; J gene: TRBJ2-4; CDR3 protein: CASSLTGGLAKNIQYF; CDR3 DNA: TGTGCCAGCTCACTAACAGGGGGCCTAGCCAAAAACATTCAGTACTTC
clone size: .; V gene: TRBV27; D gene: TRBD2; J gene: TRBJ2-7; CDR3 protein: CASSSGLATYEQYF; CDR3 DNA: TGTGCCAGCAGTTCTGGACTAGCGACATACGAGCAGTACTTC
clone size: .; V gene: TRBV27; D gene: TRBD1; J gene: TRBJ1-1; CDR3 protein: CASSSWDRPNTEAFF; CDR3 DNA: TGTGCCAGCAGCTCCTGGGACAGGCCAAACACTGAAGCTTTCTTT
clone size: .; V gene: TRBV5-1; D gene: .; J gene: TRBJ2-4; CDR3 protein: CASSGLTEGIQYF; CDR3 DNA: TGCGCCAGCAGTGGATTGACGGAGGGCATTCAGTACTTC
clone size: .; V gene: TRBV7-9; D gene: .; J gene: TRBJ2-2; CDR3 protein: CASAGGGTGELFF; CDR3 DNA: TGTGCCAGCGCCGGGGGTGGTACCGGGGAGCTGTTTTTT
clone size: once; V gene: TRBV4-3; D gene: TRBD1; J gene: TRBJ2-1; CDR3 protein: CASSQGSGTGLYNEQFF; CDR3 DNA: TGCGCCAGCAGCCAAGGATCCGGGACAGGTCTTTACAATGAGCAGTTCTTC
clone size: .; V gene: TRBV24-1; D gene: TRBD1; J gene: TRBJ2-2; CDR3 protein: CATSKQGDTGELFF; CDR3 DNA: TGTGCCACCAGTAAACAGGGGGACACCGGGGAGCTGTTTTTT
clone size: .; V gene: TRBV7-2; D gene: .; J gene: TRBJ1-4; CDR3 protein: CASSLNPAGQPNEKLFF; CDR3 DNA: TGTGCCAGCAGCTTAAACCCCGCCGGACAGCCCAATGAAAAACTGTTTTTT
clone size: .; V gene: TRBV30; D gene: TRBD1; J gene: TRBJ1-2; CDR3 protein: CAWSVRAGGTGKGYTF; CDR3 DNA: TGTGCCTGGAGTGTACGGGCAGGGGGAACTGGAAAGGGCTACACCTTC
clone size: .; V gene: TRBV5-1; D gene: .; J gene: TRBJ1-2; CDR3 protein: CASSPTGYGYTF; CDR3 DNA: TGCGCCAGCAGCCCGACAGGATATGGCTACACCTTC
clone size: .; V gene: TRBV18; D gene: .; J gene: TRBJ2-3; CDR3 protein: CASSPNEDTQYF; CDR3 DNA: TGTGCCAGCTCCCCTAACGAAGATACGCAGTATTTT
clone size: .; V gene: TRBV7-9; D gene: .; J gene: TRBJ2-7; CDR3 protein: CASSSYEFYEQYF; CDR3 DNA: TGTGCCAGCAGCTCCTATGAATTCTACGAGCAGTACTTC
clone size: .; V gene: TRBV21-1; D gene: .; J gene: TRBJ1-5; CDR3 protein: CATLRQGQQQPQHF; CDR3 DNA: TGTGCCACCTTAAGACAGGGGCAGCAGCAGCCCCAGCATTTT
clone size: .; V gene: TRBV6-5; D gene: .; J gene: TRBJ1-1; CDR3 protein: CASSRVRETEAFF; CDR3 DNA: TGTGCCAGCAGCAGGGTGCGGGAGACTGAAGCTTTCTTT
clone size: once; V gene: TRBV10-3; D gene: TRBD2; J gene: TRBJ2-7; CDR3 protein: CAIGGGLAGDYEQYF; CDR3 DNA: TGTGCCATCGGGGGGGGACTAGCGGGAGACTACGAGCAGTACTTC
clone size: .; V gene: TRBV6-4; D gene: .; J gene: TRBJ2-7; CDR3 protein: CANTSSSLLYEQYF; CDR3 DNA: TGTGCCAACACTAGCTCTTCATTGTTATACGAGCAGTACTTC
clone size: .; V gene: TRBV5-1; D gene: TRBD1; J gene: TRBJ2-1; CDR3 protein: CASYRGQTAPDEQFF; CDR3 DNA: TGCGCCAGCTACAGGGGGCAGACGGCCCCGGATGAGCAGTTCTTC
clone size: .; V gene: TRBV28; D gene: TRBD1; J gene: TRBJ2-7; CDR3 protein: CASSLPSRGPYEQYF; CDR3 DNA: TGTGCCAGCAGTTTACCATCGAGGGGGCCCTACGAGCAGTACTTC
clone size: .; V gene: TRBV9; D gene: TRBD2; J gene: TRBJ2-1; CDR3 protein: CASSVGGLAGVNEQFF; CDR3 DNA: TGTGCCAGCAGCGTAGGGGGACTAGCGGGAGTTAATGAGCAGTTCTTC
clone size: .; V gene: TRBV7-2; D gene: TRBD2; J gene: TRBJ2-7; CDR3 protein: CASSFDPGLGLTLYEQYF; CDR3 DNA: TGTGCCAGCAGCTTCGATCCGGGACTAGGTTTAACCCTCTACGAGCAGTACTTC
clone size: .; V gene: TRBV4-3; D gene: .; J gene: TRBJ2-5; CDR3 protein: CASSQVWGGSQETQYF; CDR3 DNA: TGCGCCAGCAGCCAAGTGTGGGGCGGCTCCCAAGAGACCCAGTACTTC
clone size: .; V gene: TRBV1; D gene: .; J gene: TRBJ2-7; CDR3 protein: CTSITTGGCEQYF; CDR3 DNA: TGCACCAGCATAACAACAGGGGGTTGCGAGCAGTACTTC
clone size: .; V gene: TRBV6-4; D gene: .; J gene: TRBJ2-1; CDR3 protein: CASSDGPAERLQQFF; CDR3 DNA: TGTGCCAGCAGTGACGGTCCGGCGGAGCGGCTCCAGCAGTTCTTC
clone size: .; V gene: TRBV30; D gene: TRBD2; J gene: TRBJ2-5; CDR3 protein: CAWRAGTSGTGGETQYF; CDR3 DNA: TGTGCCTGGAGGGCCGGGACTAGCGGGACTGGGGGAGAGACCCAGTACTTC
clone size: .; V gene: TRBV18; D gene: TRBD2; J gene: TRBJ2-1; CDR3 protein: CASSPLRTSWHEQFF; CDR3 DNA: TGTGCCAGCTCACCACTTCGGACTAGCTGGCATGAGCAGTTCTTC
clone size: few; V gene: TRBV10-3; D gene: TRBD1; J gene: TRBJ1-2; CDR3 protein: CAISATGGAFGYTF; CDR3 DNA: TGTGCCATCAGTGCAACAGGGGGCGCGTTTGGCTACACCTTC
clone size: .; V gene: TRBV19; D gene: TRBD2; J gene: TRBJ2-1; CDR3 protein: CASSIDPPREVKDEQFF; CDR3 DNA: TGTGCCAGTAGTATAGATCCACCGCGGGAGGTAAAGGATGAGCAGTTCTTC
clone size: .; V gene: TRBV5-1; D gene: .; J gene: TRBJ1-1; CDR3 protein: CASSLAQGTLMNTEAFF; CDR3 DNA: TGCGCCAGCAGCTTGGCCCAGGGAACCCTAATGAACACTGAAGCTTTCTTT
clone size: .; V gene: TRBV4-3; D gene: TRBD2; J gene: TRBJ2-6; CDR3 protein: CASSQDRGEGFSGANVLTF; CDR3 DNA: TGCGCCAGCAGCCAAGATCGAGGGGAGGGCTTCTCTGGGGCCAACGTCCTGACTTTC
clone size: .; V gene: TRBV6-5; D gene: TRBD1; J gene: TRBJ1-1; CDR3 protein: CASSTGTGTAEAFF; CDR3 DNA: TGTGCCAGCAGTACCGGGACAGGGACCGCTGAAGCTTTCTTT
clone size: .; V gene: TRBV5-6; D gene: .; J gene: TRBJ2-7; CDR3 protein: CASSLMYYEQYF; CDR3 DNA: TGTGCCAGCAGCTTGATGTACTACGAGCAGTACTTC
clone size: .; V gene: TRBV7-9; D gene: .; J gene: TRBJ1-5; CDR3 protein: CASSLAHIGQKNQPQHF; CDR3 DNA: TGTGCCAGCAGCTTAGCGCATATAGGACAGAAAAATCAGCCCCAGCATTTT
clone size: .; V gene: TRBV19; D gene: TRBD1; J gene: TRBJ1-2; CDR3 protein: CASSTRTGKYDGYTF; CDR3 DNA: TGTGCCAGTAGTACCCGGACAGGGAAGTACGATGGCTACACCTTC
clone size: .; V gene: TRBV5-6; D gene: TRBD1; J gene: TRBJ1-3; CDR3 protein: CASSGPPDRVDTIYF; CDR3 DNA: TGTGCCAGCAGCGGCCCCCCAGACAGGGTGGACACCATATATTTT
clone size: .; V gene: TRBV12-3/TRBV12-4; D gene: TRBD2; J gene: TRBJ2-1; CDR3 protein: CASISGRFPFF; CDR3 DNA: TGTGCCAGCATCTCCGGGAGGTTCCCGTTCTTC
clone size: .; V gene: TRBV28; D gene: TRBD2; J gene: TRBJ2-5; CDR3 protein: CASSLLMLAGRGETQYF; CDR3 DNA: TGTGCCAGCAGTTTATTGATGCTAGCGGGAAGGGGAGAGACCCAGTACTTC
clone size: .; V gene: TRBV28; D gene: .; J gene: TRBJ2-2; CDR3 protein: CASSLSGFGELFF; CDR3 DNA: TGTGCCAGCAGTTTATCAGGGTTCGGGGAGCTGTTTTTT
clone size: .; V gene: TRBV11-2; D gene: TRBD1; J gene: TRBJ2-2; CDR3 protein: CASSLYRTGGPGELFF; CDR3 DNA: TGTGCCAGCAGCTTATATAGGACAGGGGGCCCCGGGGAGCTGTTTTTT
clone size: .; V gene: TRBV29-1; D gene: TRBD2; J gene: TRBJ2-7; CDR3 protein: CSVVRGGGREQYF; CDR3 DNA: TGCAGCGTCGTACGTGGGGGAGGGAGGGAGCAGTACTTC
clone size: .; V gene: TRBV10-3; D gene: TRBD1; J gene: TRBJ1-4; CDR3 protein: CAISDRGIGEKLFF; CDR3 DNA: TGTGCCATCAGTGACAGGGGGATCGGTGAAAAACTGTTTTTT
clone size: .; V gene: TRBV7-2; D gene: .; J gene: TRBJ1-1; CDR3 protein: CASSHEGGLTEAFF; CDR3 DNA: TGTGCCAGCAGCCACGAGGGGGGGCTTACTGAAGCTTTCTTT
clone size: .; V gene: TRBV18; D gene: TRBD2; J gene: TRBJ2-1; CDR3 protein: CASSLTGGLDEQFF; CDR3 DNA: TGTGCCAGCTCACTGACGGGAGGGCTCGATGAGCAGTTCTTC
clone size: .; V gene: TRBV29-1; D gene: .; J gene: TRBJ1-1; CDR3 protein: CSVEYSGMRETEAFF; CDR3 DNA: TGCAGCGTTGAATACTCTGGTATGAGGGAAACTGAAGCTTTCTTT
clone size: .; V gene: TRBV7-2; D gene: .; J gene: TRBJ1-1; CDR3 protein: CASSLGGLNTEAFF; CDR3 DNA: TGTGCCAGCAGCTTAGGGGGCCTGAACACTGAAGCTTTCTTT
clone size: .; V gene: TRBV19; D gene: .; J gene: TRBJ2-3; CDR3 protein: CASSMRLTRADTQYF; CDR3 DNA: TGTGCCAGTAGTATGCGACTTACGAGGGCAGATACGCAGTATTTT
clone size: once; V gene: TRBV30; D gene: .; J gene: TRBJ1-1; CDR3 protein: CAWSVLYRPNTEAFF; CDR3 DNA: TGTGCCTGGAGTGTATTATACAGACCGAACACTGAAGCTTTCTTT
clone size: .; V gene: TRBV7-9; D gene: .; J gene: TRBJ2-5; CDR3 protein: CASSWQGTQETQYF; CDR3 DNA: TGTGCCAGCAGTTGGCAGGGAACCCAAGAGACCCAGTACTTC